This TCR beta chain comes out of a study of regulatory T cells in long-lasting Graves disease (TCRdb year 2021). About the investigation overall: Newly diagnosed Graves' disease patients had taken antithyroid drugs for less than 3 months. This study used TCR sequencing and RNA sequencing of peripheral blood to compare persistent Graves' disease patients against newly diagnosed Graves' disease patients. The study was registered as a clinical trial and conducted in China. A total of approximately 35 samples underwent TCR sequencing: roughly 13 from persistent and about 20 from newly diagnosed Graves' disease patients.

V is shortened by 8 bases, J by 8 bases, and the region joining them spans 18 bases. The CDR3 runs 13 residues from the cysteine to the phenylalanine. The CDR3 DNA has 39 bases and is translated from base 1. CDR1 and CDR2, per the germline V gene, are SGHTA and FQGTGA. Results the study describes overall, beyond this receptor: Only the TCR beta chain was sequenced and analyzed. A larger number of public clonotypes was shared among persistent patients (around 2,700) than among newly diagnosed patients (around 970). TRBV28, TRBJ1-2 and TRBJ2-5 were preferentially used in persistent disease, while TRBV20-1 and TRBJ2-1 were favored in newly diagnosed disease. Because the primary lesion, thyroid tissue, could not be accessed, the study looked at peripheral blood alone. As a limitation, the authors acknowledged that the small sample size may reduce accuracy. Lower TCR Shannon entropy and fewer highly expanded clones were observed in persistent Graves' disease patients than in newly diagnosed patients, which suggested clonal expansion.

Library preparation employed multiplex PCR. The instrument given in TCRdb is Illumina HiSeq 4000. CDR3 regions were amplified by Arm-PCR with iRepertoire HTBI primers to construct TCR beta libraries. Before sequencing, the PCR products went through gel purification. On the study's bioinformatics: Across samples, some 62 TRBV and 14 TRBJ segments were identified and used for gene usage analysis of CDR3 amino acid clonotypes. COPE and FqMerger were used to merge filtered high-quality paired reads into contigs. BLAST was used to align contigs to IMGT TRBV, TRBD and TRBJ reference genes, with CDR3 defined following IMGT. Clonotypes above 0.1% frequency were classified as highly expanded clones. Shannon entropy was used to measure repertoire diversity, and the Gini coefficient was used to measure V-J evenness. Public clonotypes were defined as clonotypes shared by more than one individual. TCRdb reprocessing: public reads trimmed at Q25 with fastp, clones called with MiXCR, in-frame beta chains kept. Rows with a matching CDR3 protein are joined into one entry that keeps the most common DNA and genes. These V and J calls derive from TCRdb rather than the authors' analysis. This sample gives 600,000 to 650,000 distinct CDR3 sequences in total; roughly 15% of them show up just once. Of the sample, about 17% falls within the top ten clones.

This clonotype has just a few counts. The antigen this receptor binds is unknown. Nothing much larger sits one base from this clone, and base qualities are not available. Sample time point, as interpreted from the label and publication: newly diagnosed GD, antithyroid drugs for less than 3 months. For both TCR sequencing and RNA sequencing, RNA was extracted from PBMCs in TRIzol. The diagnosis of Graves' disease followed American Thyroid Association guidelines. Recruitment of patients was carried out at an endocrinology department in Xi'an, China. Each patient gave roughly 10 milliliters of peripheral blood, collected in an EDTA anticoagulant tube. Ficoll Paque Plus density gradient separation was used to isolate PBMCs, and no further T cell sorting was done. An Agilent 2100 Bioanalyzer and agarose gel were used to check RNA quality, and a NanoDrop 2000 was used to measure RNA concentration. This same sample was also part of a study on T cells in Graves' hyperthyroidism and ophthalmopathy. The second paper states: Stable Graves' hyperthyroidism was defined as the absence of progression to ophthalmopathy over 18 months of follow-up. Hyperthyroidism patients were newly diagnosed, had a disease duration of under 2 months, and were aged 18 to 65 years. The study excluded patients with uncontrolled infections, other autoimmune diseases, pregnancy or lactation. Clinical symptoms, serum thyroxine and TRAb, thyroid ultrasound, and orbital computed tomography formed the basis for the diagnoses. The first round of RT-PCR for the TCR CDR3 was performed with the HTBI primer set and the Qiagen OneStep RT-PCR kit. Most expanded thyroid clonotypes (frequency above 0.001) were also found in blood, which suggests that blood repertoires may mirror thyroid immune responses. A 13 V-J signature model separated ophthalmopathy from stable hyperthyroidism, with roughly 88% sensitivity and approximately 81% specificity in cross-validation and 80%/75% in testing. In validation, the model predicted progression to ophthalmopathy a median of 6.5 months before onset, with about 70% sensitivity and about 72% specificity. A discovery cohort of around 98 patients, 43 with Graves' ophthalmopathy and 55 to 60 with stable Graves' hyperthyroidism, was used to find distinguishing TCR V-J signatures. An independent validation cohort of some 18 hyperthyroidism patients and some 15 patients who later progressed to ophthalmopathy tested prospective prediction of ophthalmopathy. The approximately 100 discovery patients were divided at random into training and test sets in a 7:3 ratio. In addition, the study compared T-cell repertoires in thyroid tissue and in blood from five to seven Graves' hyperthyroidism patients. Once sampling was done, hyperthyroidism patients were given methimazole at a starting dose of 30 mg daily, whereas ophthalmopathy patients were given high-dose intravenous methylprednisolone. A second multiplex PCR round built the libraries, followed by size selection and purification. The libraries were sequenced on an Illumina HiSeq2000 using paired-end 100 bp reads. Raw data were processed with SOAPnuke, discarding reads with adapters, uncalled bases, mean Phred below 15, or no exact constant-primer or identifier match. COPE v1.2.5 was used to merge high-quality paired reads, and clonotypes were defined as unique nucleotide sequences. Clonotypes were aligned to IMGT TRBV, TRBD and TRBJ reference segments using MiTCR v1.1. The analysis was restricted to V-J combinations with a frequency above 0.0001, which together covered about 99% of the repertoires. The TCS score was defined as the ratio of F50 (clonal expansion) to E x V (chaos), calculated using BLOSUM62-based TCRdist between CDR3 peptides within each V-J. Welch's t-statistics and random forest reduced just over 500 V-J features to 10 to 15, which were used in a naive Bayes classifier (R e1071). No statistical method was used to fix the sample size in advance, and group allocation was not hidden from the investigators. The paper describes TCR Vbeta CDR3 sequencing of about 140 peripheral blood samples, made up of 43 ophthalmopathy patients, some 76 hyperthyroidism patients and around 17 progressor patients.

The origin of this receptor is a woman in her 30s with Graves disease. Donor details come from another sample of the same person, matched by shared clones. This sequence uses TRBV7-3 and TRBJ1-2, with an unclear D gene assignment. Source: peripheral blood mononuclear cells (PBMCs), taken at new diagnosis, from a patient treated with antithyroid drugs. The CDR3 in this case is CASVSPPLGGYTF. The nucleotide sequence reads TGTGCCAGCGTAAGTCCCCCTCTTGGGGGCTACACCTTC.